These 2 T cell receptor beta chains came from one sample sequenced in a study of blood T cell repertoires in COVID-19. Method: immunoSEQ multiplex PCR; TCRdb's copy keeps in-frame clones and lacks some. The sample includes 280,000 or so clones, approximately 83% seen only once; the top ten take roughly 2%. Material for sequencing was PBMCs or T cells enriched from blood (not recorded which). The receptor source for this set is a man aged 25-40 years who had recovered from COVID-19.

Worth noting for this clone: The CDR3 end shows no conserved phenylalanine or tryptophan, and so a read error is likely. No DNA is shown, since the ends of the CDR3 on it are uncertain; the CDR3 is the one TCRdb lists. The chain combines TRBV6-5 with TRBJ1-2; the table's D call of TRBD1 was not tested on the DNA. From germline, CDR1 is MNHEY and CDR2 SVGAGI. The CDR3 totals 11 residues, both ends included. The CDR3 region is CASSLGADQHL.

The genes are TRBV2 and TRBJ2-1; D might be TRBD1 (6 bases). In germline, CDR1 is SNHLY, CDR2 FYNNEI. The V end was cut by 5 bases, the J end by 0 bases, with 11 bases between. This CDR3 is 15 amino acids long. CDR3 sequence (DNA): TGTGCCAGCAGTCAGGGGCTTAACTCCTACAATGAGCAGTTCTTC. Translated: CASSQGLNSYNEQFF. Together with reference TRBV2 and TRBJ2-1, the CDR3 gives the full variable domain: EPEVTQTPSHQVTQMGQEVILRCVPISNHLYFYWYRQILGQKVEFLVSFYNNEISEKSEIFDDQFSVERPDGSNFTLKIRSTKLEDSAMYFCASSQGLNSYNEQFFGPGTRLTVL.